The 5 T cell receptor beta chains in this list originate from one sample, sequenced in a study of response to subunit inactivated influenza vaccine. Each CDR3 protein gets one entry after TCRdb re-called the RT-PCR reads with MiXCR. This table has about 530,000 distinct CDR3 sequences, 13% appearing once. The sample here was PBMCs from blood, taken about 40 days after vaccination. These receptors were obtained from a middle-aged man who received an inactivated influenza vaccine.

This clonotype turned up a few times. The chain couples TRBV29-1 to TRBJ2-5; D may be TRBD1 (5 bases). Germline V gives CDR1 SQVTM, CDR2 ANQGSEA. The CDR3 has 12 residues. Deletions cut 6 bases from V and 5 bases from J, with 13 bases between. The CDR3 here is CSVRQSWETQYF. DNA of the CDR3: TGCAGCGTCAGACAGTCATGGGAGACCCAGTACTTC.

The chain recombines TRBV9 with TRBJ2-3; unclear D gene. Germline CDR1 is SGDLS and CDR2 is YYNGEE. V shed 1 base and J shed 4 bases, with 7 bases lying between them. CDR3 length: 13 residues. CDR3 sequence (DNA): TGTGCCAGCAGCGTACAGGTTGCAGATACGCAGTATTTT. Residues: CASSVQVADTQYF. Full variable domain (remainder filled in from reference TRBV9 and TRBJ2-3): DSGVTQTPKHLITATGQRVTLRCSPRSGDLSVYWYQQSLDQGLQFLIQYYNGEERAKGNILERFSAQQFPDLHSELNLSSLELGDSALYFCASSVQVADTQYFGPGTRLTVL.

The chain has TRBV7-9 and TRBJ2-1, with 12 bases that match TRBD2. Losses at the gene ends were 4 bases for V and 5 bases for J; bases not matched to a gene: 6. The CDR3 is made up of 16 amino acids. CDR1 and CDR2 from the germline V gene are SEHNR and FQNEAQ (reference sequence). The CDR3 DNA sequence: TGTGCCAGCAGCTCGCGGACTAGCGGGGTGAACAATGAGCAGTTCTTC. This gives the protein CASSSRTSGVNNEQFF.

This clonotype was found a few times. The genes are TRBV24-1 and TRBJ2-2; TRBD1 is a possible D gene (6 bases). Germline loops: CDR1 KGHDR, CDR2 SFDVKD. V was trimmed by 2 bases and J by 1 base, leaving 10 bases between them. This CDR3 region has 16 residues. In nucleotides, the CDR3 is TGTGCCACCAGTGATTGGACAGACAAGAACACCGGGGAGCTGTTTTTT. It codes for CATSDWTDKNTGELFF.

This clonotype turned up a few times. The rearrangement links TRBV20-1 to TRBJ2-7; D unresolved. V shed 6 bases and J shed 3 bases, with 15 bases lying between them. This CDR3 has 13 amino acids. Germline CDR1 and CDR2: DFQATT and SNEGSKA (reference sequence). In DNA, the CDR3 is TGCAGTGCCACGCCCATCCATGACTACGAGCAGTACTTC. This translates into CSATPIHDYEQYF.